Each of the 13 T cell receptor beta chains below was sequenced from the same sample in a study of T cells after yellow fever vaccination. In TCRdb, the 5' RACE reads were re-called with MiXCR into one record per CDR3 protein. The table includes around 610,000 distinct CDR3 sequences, approximately 15% detected once. The sample in question was PBMCs, obtained on the day of the yellow fever booster vaccination. The receptors originated from a man in his thirties or forties who received the YFV17D yellow fever vaccine.

J is TRBJ1-1 and V is TRBV7-2; possible D gene TRBD1, 6 bases. The germline gives CDR1 SGHTA, CDR2 FQGNSA. V was clipped by 8 bases and J by 2 bases, with 24 bases between them. The CDR3 consists of 17 residues. The CDR3 is CASGMNRAYQPNTEAFF. The CDR3 bases are TGTGCCAGCGGCATGAACAGGGCCTATCAGCCCAACACTGAAGCTTTCTTT.

The chain has TRBV5-1 and TRBJ1-1, with 7 bases identical to TRBD1. The CDR3 consists of 16 residues. In germline, CDR1 is SGHRS, CDR2 YFSETQ. J gave up 5 bases and V 4 bases, and 14 bases lay outside the gene matches. The CDR3 is CASSPEPNRGATEAFF. CDR3 DNA sequence: TGCGCCAGCAGCCCCGAACCCAACAGGGGAGCAACTGAAGCTTTCTTT.

There are a few counts of this clonotype. The rearrangement uses TRBV4-3 and TRBJ1-5; D is ambiguous. From germline, CDR1 is LGHNA and CDR2 YSLEER. The CDR3 is 15 residues long. V lost 0 bases and J 3 bases, leaving 9 bases between the germline ends. CDR3 in DNA: TGCGCCAGCAGCCAAGATCCACATCCCAATCAGCCCCAGCATTTT. It encodes CASSQDPHPNQPQHF.

This clonotype was recorded a few times. This chain links TRBV12-3 or TRBV12-4 with TRBJ2-1; 9 nucleotides align to TRBD1. The CDR3 loop spans 15 amino acids. Unmatched junction bases numbered 13, after V lost 7 bases and J lost 9 bases. CDR3 nucleotides: TGTGCCAGCACCATTTGGGACAGGGTGTTAGTTGAGCAGTTCTTC. Translated: CASTIWDRVLVEQFF.

J is TRBJ2-3 and V is TRBV5-1, with 12 positions matching TRBD1. The CDR3 consists of 15 residues. The trim removed 4 bases at V and 4 bases at J, leaving 4 bases unmatched. The germline V gene has CDR1 SGHRS and CDR2 YFSETQ. CDR3 sequence reads: CASSGGQGASDTQYF. CDR3 sequence (DNA): TGCGCCAGCAGCGGGGGACAGGGGGCCTCAGATACGCAGTATTTT.

This clonotype was seen more than once but under ten times. J is TRBJ2-5 and V is TRBV7-8; no firm D call. V lost 2 bases to trimming and J lost 3 bases, with 13 bases between them. This CDR3 is built from 15 residues. The germline CDR1 and CDR2 sequences are SGHVS and FQNEAQ. Here the CDR3 reads CASSLPFRAEETQYF. The CDR3 region has the DNA TGTGCCAGCAGCTTACCTTTTCGGGCGGAAGAGACCCAGTACTTC. Based on the CDR3 plus reference TRBV7-8 and TRBJ2-5, the full variable domain is GAGVSQSPRYKVAKRGQDVALRCDPISGHVSLFWYQQALGQGPEFLTYFQNEAQLDKSGLPSDRFFAERPEGSVSTLKIQRTQQEDSAVYLCASSLPFRAEETQYFGPGTRLLVL.

This clonotype was detected only a few times. CDR3 DNA sequence: TGTGCCAGCAGCTCAAATGGAATAGCGGGAGGTCGGGTCGGGGAGCTGTTTTTT. Translating it yields CASSSNGIAGGRVGELFF. The chain recombines TRBV7-6 with TRBJ2-2; 10 bases line up with TRBD2. After removal of 4 bases from V and 7 bases from J, the junction contained 15 bases not matched to a gene. CDR1 and CDR2 (germline): SGHVS, FNYEAQ. CDR3 size: 18 residues.

The chain couples TRBV12-3 or TRBV12-4 to TRBJ2-7; 11 bases match TRBD2. The junction had 11 bases not matched to a gene; V was cut back by 3 bases and J by 4 bases. This CDR3 has 17 amino acids. The CDR3 sequence: CASSFIAGGPRGYEQYF. The CDR3 bases are TGTGCCAGCAGTTTCATAGCGGGAGGGCCGCGTGGGTACGAGCAGTACTTC.

V and J are TRBV5-4 and TRBJ2-7; no reliable D call. Germline V lookup: CDR1 SGHNT, CDR2 YYREEE (reference sequence). The V end lost 0 bases, the J end lost 2 bases, and 12 bases lay between the germline ends. The CDR3 contains 15 residues. The CDR3 region has the DNA TGTGCCAGCAGCTTGGGGCGCAGTGGAACCTACGAGCAGTACTTC. Protein: CASSLGRSGTYEQYF.

Only a few counts were recorded for this clonotype. The chain couples TRBV10-3 to TRBJ2-2, with 9 bases lining up with TRBD1. This CDR3 has 14 residues. Unmatched junction bases numbered 10, after V lost 10 bases and J lost 7 bases. Germline V gives CDR1 ENHRY, CDR2 SYGVKD. As DNA, the CDR3 is TGTGCCACCCGGACCGGACAGGGGAACGGGGAGCTGTTTTTT. Its protein is CATRTGQGNGELFF.

The gene calls are TRBV27 and TRBJ2-1; tentatively, D is TRBD2 (6 bases). The CDR3 totals 13 residues. With 8 bases removed from V and 8 bases from J, the gap between germline ends came to 16 bases. Germline V lookup: CDR1 MNHEY, CDR2 SMNVEV (reference sequence). For the CDR3, the DNA is TGTGCCAGCGGGGCCCGGGGGTGGGATGAGCAGTTCTTC. As protein: CASGARGWDEQFF.

The DNA for the CDR3 is TGTGCCAGCAGCTTAGCGCCCAGGACCGAAAGCTCCTACGAGCAGTACTTC. It is translated as CASSLAPRTESSYEQYF. The chain recombines TRBV7-6 with TRBJ2-7; D is unresolved. CDR1 is SGHVS, CDR2 FNYEAQ, per germline. The CDR3 spans 17 residues. Trimming pared 0 bases from V and 0 bases from J, leaving 15 bases between.

Ten or more counts support this clonotype. The chain is built from TRBV29-1 and TRBJ1-2, with a possible D match to TRBD1 (5 bases). Looked up from germline, CDR1 is SQVTM and CDR2 is ANQGSEA. The CDR3 has 13 residues. V was trimmed by 2 bases and J by 2 bases, leaving 9 bases between them. In DNA, the CDR3 is TGCAGCGTTGAAAAGACAGTAAACTATGGCTACACCTTC. Translated: CSVEKTVNYGYTF. The full variable domain, rest sourced from reference TRBV29-1 and TRBJ1-2, is SAVISQKPSRDICQRGTSLTIQCQVDSQVTMMFWYRQQPGQSLTLIATANQGSEATYESGFVIDKFPISRPNLTFSTLTVSNMSPEDSSIYLCSVEKTVNYGYTFGSGTRLTVV.